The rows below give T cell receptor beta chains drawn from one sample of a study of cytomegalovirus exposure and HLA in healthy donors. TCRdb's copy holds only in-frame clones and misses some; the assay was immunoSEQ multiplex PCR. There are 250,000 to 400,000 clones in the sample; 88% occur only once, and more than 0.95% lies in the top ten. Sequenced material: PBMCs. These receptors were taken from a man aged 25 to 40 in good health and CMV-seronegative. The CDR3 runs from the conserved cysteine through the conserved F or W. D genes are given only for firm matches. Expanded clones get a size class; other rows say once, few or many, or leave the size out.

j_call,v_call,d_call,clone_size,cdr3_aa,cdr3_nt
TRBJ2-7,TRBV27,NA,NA,CASSAHRTLEQYF,TGTGCCAGCAGTGCCCACAGGACACTCGAGCAGTACTTC
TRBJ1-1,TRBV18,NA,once,CASTRQAVNTEAFF,TGTGCCAGCACGAGACAGGCCGTGAACACTGAAGCTTTCTTT
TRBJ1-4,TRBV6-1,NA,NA,CASSVDRTNEKLFF,TGTGCCAGCAGTGTGGACAGAACTAATGAAAAACTGTTTTTT
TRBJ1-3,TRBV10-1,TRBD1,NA,CASSNGQGSSGNTIYF,TGCGCCAGCAGTAACGGACAGGGGTCTTCGGGAAACACCATATATTTT
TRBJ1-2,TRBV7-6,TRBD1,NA,CASSGDRGPYGYTF,TGTGCCAGCAGCGGGGACAGGGGGCCCTATGGCTACACCTTC
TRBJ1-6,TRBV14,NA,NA,CASSPHEGSLSPLHF,TGTGCCAGCAGCCCTCATGAGGGATCTTTGTCACCCCTCCACTTT
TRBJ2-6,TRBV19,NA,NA,CASSRHRAYGANVLTF,TGTGCCAGTAGTCGTCACAGGGCTTATGGGGCCAACGTCCTGACTTTC
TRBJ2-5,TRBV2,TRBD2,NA,CASSLTSGFQETQYF,TGTGCCAGCAGTTTGACTAGCGGATTCCAAGAGACCCAGTACTTC
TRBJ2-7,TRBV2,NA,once,CASSEGGAGIPYEQYF,TGTGCCAGCAGTGAAGGGGGTGCAGGGATCCCCTACGAGCAGTACTTC
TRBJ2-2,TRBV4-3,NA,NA,CASSQGETGELFF,TGCGCCAGCAGCCAAGGAGAAACCGGGGAGCTGTTTTTT
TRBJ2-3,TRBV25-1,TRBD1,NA,CASSEPGQGRADTQYF,TGTGCCAGCAGTGAACCGGGACAGGGAAGGGCAGATACGCAGTATTTT
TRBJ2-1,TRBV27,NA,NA,CASRPGVWGTNEQFF,TGTGCCAGCAGGCCAGGGGTCTGGGGAACTAATGAGCAGTTCTTC
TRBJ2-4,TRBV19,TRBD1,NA,CASSIDAGGSSIQYF,TGTGCCAGTAGTATAGATGCAGGGGGCTCCAGCATTCAGTACTTC
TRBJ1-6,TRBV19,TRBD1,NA,CASSGSGTGTSPLHF,TGTGCCAGTAGTGGGAGTGGGACAGGGACCTCACCCCTCCACTTT
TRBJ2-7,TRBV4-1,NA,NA,CASSQEGGGAPYEQYF,TGCGCCAGCAGCCAAGAAGGAGGGGGGGCCCCCTACGAGCAGTACTTC
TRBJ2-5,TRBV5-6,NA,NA,CASSFRTGWETQYF,TGTGCCAGCAGCTTTAGAACAGGGTGGGAGACCCAGTACTTC
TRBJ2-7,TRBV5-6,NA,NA,CASSLCPLVPEYEQYF,TGTGCCAGCAGCTTGTGCCCGTTGGTCCCAGAATACGAGCAGTACTTC